The 25 T cell receptor beta chains in this list originate from one sample, sequenced in a study of T cells in Graves' hyperthyroidism and ophthalmopathy. Template material for amplifying TCR beta CDR3 regions consisted of RNA transcripts. Carried out on the TCR CDR3, a first-round RT-PCR used the HTBI primer set. TCRdb redid the calling of the multiplex PCR reads with MiXCR, one entry per CDR3 protein. Of around 800,000 distinct CDR3 sequences listed, 35% to 40% are singletons. Sequenced material: blood. These receptors were obtained from a man younger than 35 with Graves' hyperthyroidism.

The chain recombines TRBV7-9 with TRBJ1-6; D is ambiguous. This CDR3 is built from 15 residues. Between the trimmed V and J ends, which lost 1 base and 11 bases, there was a span of 15 bases. Germline CDR1 reads SEHNR; CDR2 reads FQNEAQ (reference sequence). CDR3 sequence reads: CASSLVTELSTPLHF. The CDR3 nucleotides are TGTGCCAGCAGCTTAGTGACGGAGCTTTCGACACCCCTCCACTTT.

In its sample, this clonotype was seen many times. The gene calls are TRBV7-9 and TRBJ1-2; D is possibly TRBD1 (6 bases). The CDR3 has 14 amino acids. CDR1 is SEHNR, CDR2 FQNEAQ, per germline (reference sequence). Trimming took 3 bases from V and 4 from J, leaving 12 bases between them. CDR3 residues: CASSFTGTGYGYTF. The CDR3 DNA reads as TGTGCCAGCAGCTTCACAGGGACGGGCTATGGCTACACCTTC.

This clonotype was picked up a small number of times. The chain links TRBV5-6 to TRBJ2-5; D remains ambiguous. This CDR3 has 15 amino acids. Trimming removed 0 bases from V and 4 bases from J, with 13 bases in between. CDR1 is SGHDT and CDR2 is YYEEEE in the germline V gene. The chain's CDR3 is CASSLESGWGETQYF. The CDR3 DNA reads TGTGCCAGCAGCTTGGAATCGGGTTGGGGAGAGACCCAGTACTTC.

This clonotype was detected many times. The chain has TRBV15 and TRBJ1-1; possibly TRBD1 for D (5 bases). CDR1 is LNHNV, CDR2 YYDKDF, per germline (reference sequence). V was clipped by 0 bases and J by 6 bases, with 17 bases between them. This CDR3 spans 16 amino acids. CDR3 sequence reads: CATSREDPGGGSEAFF. The CDR3 region has the DNA TGTGCCACCAGCAGAGAAGACCCAGGTGGGGGATCTGAAGCTTTCTTT.

V gene TRBV7-2 combines with J gene TRBJ1-3; D is undetermined. CDR1 and CDR2 from the germline V gene are SGHTA and FQGNSA. V was trimmed by 8 bases and J by 0 bases, leaving 5 bases between them. CDR3 length: 12 amino acids. The CDR3 nucleotides are TGTGCCAGCGCGGTCTCTGGAAACACCATATATTTT. Protein: CASAVSGNTIYF.

This clonotype was seen ten or more times. CDR3 DNA sequence: TGCAGTGCTAAGGGAGTGGGAGAGACCCAGTACTTC. Translation: CSAKGVGETQYF. The rearrangement links TRBV20-1 to TRBJ2-5, with D possibly matching TRBD2 (5 bases). The V gene's germline CDR1 is DFQATT and CDR2 SNEGSKA (reference sequence). V lost 4 bases and J 4 bases, leaving 10 bases between the germline ends. The CDR3 sequence is 12 residues long.

The genes are TRBV19 and TRBJ2-7; D is perhaps TRBD1 (6 bases). Deletions cut 0 bases from V and 2 bases from J, with 11 bases between. Germline lookup yields CDR1 LNHDA and CDR2 SQIVND (reference sequence). The CDR3 length is 15 residues. The CDR3 DNA follows: TGTGCCAGTAGTATAGACTCACAGGGAACCTACGAGCAGTACTTC. Residues: CASSIDSQGTYEQYF.

This clonotype was observed many times. V gene TRBV7-2 combines with J gene TRBJ2-5, with TRBD1 matching over 7 bases. Germline assignment: CDR1 SGHTA and CDR2 FQGNSA. Trimming cost V 3 bases and J 5 bases; bases outside gene matches: 3. This CDR3 region has 13 residues. The CDR3 spells CASSLDRRETQYF. The DNA for the CDR3 is TGTGCCAGCAGCTTGGACAGGCGGGAGACCCAGTACTTC.

The rearrangement uses TRBV5-1 and TRBJ2-6, with D unclear. Germline V CDR1 and CDR2: SGHRS, YFSETQ. The V and J ends lost 4 bases and 0 bases respectively, with 8 bases between them. This CDR3 comprises 15 residues. CDR3 protein: CASSPTISGANVLTF. CDR3 in DNA: TGCGCCAGCAGCCCGACGATCTCTGGGGCCAACGTCCTGACTTTC.

This chain links TRBV2 with TRBJ1-1; the D gene is possibly TRBD1 (5 bases). With 6 bases removed from V and 12 bases from J, the gap between germline ends came to 11 bases. This CDR3 comprises 10 residues. CDR1 and CDR2 (germline): SNHLY, FYNNEI. CDR3 sequence (DNA): TGTGCCAGCAGCTTGACAGATACTTTCTTT. Its protein product is CASSLTDTFF.

There are many counts of this clonotype. The genes are TRBV7-9 and TRBJ1-3, with D unresolved. The V end lost 2 bases, the J end lost 4 bases, and 9 bases lay between the germline ends. Germline lookup yields CDR1 SEHNR and CDR2 FQNEAQ (reference sequence). CDR3 size: 14 residues. CDR3 nucleotides: TGTGCCAGCAGCTTAAGCCTGTCGGGAAACACCATATATTTT. Protein sequence: CASSLSLSGNTIYF.

The chain joins TRBV25-1 to TRBJ1-1; D is perhaps TRBD1 (5 bases). CDR3 length: 13 amino acids. Trimming took off 6 bases at V and 4 bases at J, with 12 bases between the two ends. CDR1 and CDR2 (germline): MGHDK, SYGVNS. The CDR3 reads CASSQRGATEAFF. CDR3 in DNA: TGTGCCAGCAGCCAGAGGGGCGCCACTGAAGCTTTCTTT.

Notes on this clonotype: The junction and the germline gene differ at one end; a read error may be behind it. The chain joins TRBV9 to TRBJ2-2; maybe TRBD1 (5 bases). The CDR3 loop spans 16 amino acids. Germline CDR1 SGDLS, CDR2 YYNGEE. The CDR3 DNA reads as TGTGCCAGCAGCGTAGATGGGGCCGTGAACACTGGGGAGCTGTTTTTT. Its translation: CASSVDGAVNTGELFF.

The gene calls are TRBV9 and TRBJ1-1; a possible D gene is TRBD1 (6 bases). Germline-derived CDR1 and CDR2 are SGDLS and YYNGEE. V was clipped by 3 bases and J by 2 bases, with 11 bases between them. The CDR3 runs 14 residues. The CDR3 here is CASSASTGNTEAFF. In nucleotides, the CDR3 is TGTGCCAGCAGCGCCTCGACAGGAAACACTGAAGCTTTCTTT.

This sequence joins TRBV12-3 or TRBV12-4 and TRBJ2-6; D is unresolved. The length of the CDR3 is 13 residues. The germline V and J ends were trimmed by 5 bases and 4 bases, with 6 bases remaining between them. CDR3 sequence reads: CASSPIGANVLTF. The CDR3 region has the DNA TGTGCCAGCAGTCCTATCGGGGCCAACGTCCTGACTTTC.

The chain is built from TRBV20-1 and TRBJ2-7, with 8 bases identical to TRBD1. With V trimmed by 6 bases and J by 3 bases, 13 bases remained unmatched. CDR3 length: 15 residues. Germline V gives CDR1 DFQATT, CDR2 SNEGSKA (reference sequence). In DNA form, the CDR3 reads TGCAGTGCGAACCGGGACAGGTCACTAAACTACGAGCAGTACTTC. Encoded protein: CSANRDRSLNYEQYF.

This clonotype was seen more than once but under ten times. The chain carries TRBV5-6 and TRBJ2-5; 11 positions match TRBD2. The V and J ends lost 4 bases and 5 bases, in that order; junction bases with no gene match: 7. The CDR3 has 15 residues. Germline V gives CDR1 SGHDT, CDR2 YYEEEE. The CDR3 coding sequence is TGTGCCAGCAGCATGTCTAGCGGGGGGTTGGAGACCCAGTACTTC. This sequence encodes CASSMSSGGLETQYF.

Regarding this clonotype: One end of the junction varies from germline; a read error may be responsible. The J gene is TRBJ1-2, the V gene TRBV11-2; D perhaps matches TRBD1 (5 bases). The CDR3 loop spans 11 amino acids. Germline CDR1 reads SGHAT; CDR2 reads FQNNGV. In nucleotides, the CDR3 is TGTGTCAGCAGCGGACATACAGGATACACCTTC. It yields the protein CVSSGHTGYTF. The full variable domain, completed using reference TRBV11-2 and TRBJ1-2, is EAGVAQSPRYKIIEKRQSVAFWCNPISGHATLYWYQQILGQGPKLLIQFQNNGVVDDSQLPKDRFSAERLKGVDSTLKIQPAKLEDSAVYLCVSSGHTGYTFGSGTRLTVV.

V and J are TRBV12-3 or TRBV12-4 and TRBJ1-5, with 10 positions matching TRBD1. Germline trimming cut 1 base from V and 7 bases from J; bases unmatched to any gene: 7. CDR3 length: 16 amino acids. The CDR3 DNA follows: TGTGCCAGCAGTTTAGGTAGGACAGGGGGATGGCAGCCCCAGCATTTT. As protein: CASSLGRTGGWQPQHF.

This clonotype was observed a few times. The chain combines TRBV2 with TRBJ1-2; no firm D call. This CDR3 is built from 14 residues. Per the germline V gene, CDR1 is SNHLY and CDR2 is FYNNEI. V was clipped by 5 bases and J by 4 bases, with 14 bases between them. CDR3 residues: CASSSGQEPYGYTF. In DNA form, the CDR3 reads TGTGCCAGCAGTTCCGGGCAGGAACCCTATGGCTACACCTTC.

This clonotype has a count of ten or more. CDR3 sequence reads: CSARVTRLQENTIYF. CDR3 nucleotide sequence: TGCAGTGCTAGAGTGACGAGACTTCAGGAAAACACCATATATTTT. The gene calls are TRBV20-1 and TRBJ1-3, with D unresolved. This CDR3 has 15 residues. The germline V gene encodes CDR1 DFQATT and CDR2 SNEGSKA (reference sequence). Deletions cut 1 base from V and 6 bases from J, with 16 bases between.

With regard to this clonotype: This may come from a read error, since a much larger clone is one base off. The chain uses TRBV29-1 and TRBJ2-6; 8 bases align to TRBD1. The CDR3 runs 17 residues. Germline V gene data show CDR1 as SQVTM and CDR2 as ANQGSEA. J gave up 2 bases and V 7 bases, and 13 bases lay outside the gene matches. CDR3 amino acids: CSGRLGQGPPGANVLTF. The DNA of the CDR3 is TGCAGCGGCAGACTAGGACAGGGCCCCCCTGGGGCCAACGTCCTGACTTTC.

V usage is TRBV7-4 and J usage is TRBJ1-5, with TRBD1 matching over 11 bases. Germline CDR1 reads SGHVT; CDR2 reads SQSDAQ. Trimming at V came to 5 bases and at J to 1 base, leaving 7 bases not matched to a gene. This CDR3 has 17 residues. CDR3 residues: CASSRRTGGTSNQPQHF. As DNA, the CDR3 is TGTGCCAGCAGCCGACGGACAGGGGGCACGAGCAATCAGCCCCAGCATTTT.

This clonotype appeared many times. The chain employs TRBV2 and TRBJ1-2, with TRBD1 as a possible D gene (6 bases). Germline CDR1 is SNHLY and CDR2 is FYNNEI. Trimming removed 6 bases at V and 0 bases at J, with 11 bases between. This CDR3 contains 14 residues. CDR3 sequence (DNA): TGTGCCAGCAGCCGACAGGCAGCTAACTATGGCTACACCTTC. As protein: CASSRQAANYGYTF. Filled out from reference TRBV2 and TRBJ1-2, the complete variable domain reads EPEVTQTPSHQVTQMGQEVILRCVPISNHLYFYWYRQILGQKVEFLVSFYNNEISEKSEIFDDQFSVERPDGSNFTLKIRSTKLEDSAMYFCASSRQAANYGYTFGSGTRLTVV.

This clonotype was recorded at least ten times. The chain recombines TRBV19 with TRBJ1-2, with D perhaps matching TRBD1 (6 bases). The CDR3 runs 14 residues. The germline V gene encodes CDR1 LNHDA and CDR2 SQIVND (reference sequence). Trimming removed 1 base from V and 3 bases from J, with 9 bases in between. In DNA form, the CDR3 reads TGTGCCAGTAGTATAGCGGGGGCAGACTATGGCTACACCTTC. Protein product: CASSIAGADYGYTF.